The entry below describes one T cell receptor beta chain. The antigen is undetermined. Profiling relied on immunoSEQ multiplex PCR, and the TCRdb table lists in-frame clones only, not all of them. The data show 15,000 or so clones, with 85% to 90% seen just once and 0.55% to 0.8% held by the top ten. This record belongs to a study of monozygotic twins with cystic fibrosis. Study conclusions and caveats: Median Simpson clonality of approximately 0.009 suggested naive T cells predominated. Nucleotide-identical clonotype sharing was significantly higher within monozygotic CF twin pairs than between unrelated CF individuals. No link emerged between shared CDR3 counts and age, concordance or severity. In 13 of 16 pairs, V gene usage was closest to the co-twin's.

V lost 5 bases and J 0 bases, leaving 10 bases between the germline ends. This CDR3 is built from 14 residues. Germline CDR1 and CDR2: SGHNT and YENEEA. The chain has TRBV11-3 and TRBJ1-1; possibly TRBD1 for D (6 bases). Sequenced sample: blood. This receptor was obtained from a boy aged 5-17 years with cystic fibrosis. CDR3 sequence (DNA): TGTGCCAGCAGCCGAGGGGGACTGAACACTGAAGCTTTCTTT. This translates into CASSRGGLNTEAFF.